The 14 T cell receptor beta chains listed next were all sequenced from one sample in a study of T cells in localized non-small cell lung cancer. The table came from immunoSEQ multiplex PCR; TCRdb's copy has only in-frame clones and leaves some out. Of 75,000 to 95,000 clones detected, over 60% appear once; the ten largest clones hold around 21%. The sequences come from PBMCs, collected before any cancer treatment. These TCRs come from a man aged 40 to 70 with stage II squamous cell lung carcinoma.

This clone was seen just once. The CDR3 DNA is TGTGCCATCAGTGCCGGACAGGGTAGTGCGTACGAGCAGTACTTC. Its translation is CAISAGQGSAYEQYF. The V and J genes are TRBV10-3 and TRBJ2-7; 8 positions agree with TRBD1. CDR3 length equals 15 residues. J was trimmed by 4 bases and V by 4 bases; bases with no gene match: 9. CDR1 is ENHRY and CDR2 is SYGVKD in the germline V gene.

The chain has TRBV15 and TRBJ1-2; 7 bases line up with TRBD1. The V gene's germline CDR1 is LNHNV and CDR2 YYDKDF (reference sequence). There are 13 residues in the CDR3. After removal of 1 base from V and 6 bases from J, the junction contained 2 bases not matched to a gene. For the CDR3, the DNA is TGTGCCACCAGCAGAGCACAGGGGCATGGCTACACCTTC. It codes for CATSRAQGHGYTF.

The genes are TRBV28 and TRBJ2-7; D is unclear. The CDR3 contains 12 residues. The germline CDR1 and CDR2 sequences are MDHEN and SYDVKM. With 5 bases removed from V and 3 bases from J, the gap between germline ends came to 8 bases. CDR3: CASSMNSYEQYF. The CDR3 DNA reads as TGTGCCAGCAGTATGAACAGCTACGAGCAGTACTTC.

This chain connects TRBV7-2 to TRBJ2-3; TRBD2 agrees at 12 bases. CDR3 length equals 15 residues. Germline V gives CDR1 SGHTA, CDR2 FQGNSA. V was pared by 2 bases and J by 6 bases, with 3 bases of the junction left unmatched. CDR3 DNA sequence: TGTGCCAGCAGCTTACCGACTAGCGGGAGCGATACGCAGTATTTT. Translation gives CASSLPTSGSDTQYF.

The CDR3 bases are TGTGCCAGCACCAGCGACAGGGGCGCATCATACGAGCAGTACTTC. Protein: CASTSDRGASYEQYF. J is TRBJ2-7 and V is TRBV5-6, with 8 bases fitting TRBD1. The CDR3 is made up of 15 amino acids. V was clipped by 6 bases and J by 4 bases; unmatched bases: 12. CDR1 and CDR2 (germline): SGHDT, YYEEEE.

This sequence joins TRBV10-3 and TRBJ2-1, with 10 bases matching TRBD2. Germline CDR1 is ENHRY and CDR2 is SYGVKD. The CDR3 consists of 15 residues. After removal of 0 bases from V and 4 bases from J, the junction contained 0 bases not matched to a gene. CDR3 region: CAISESTSGYNEQFF. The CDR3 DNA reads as TGTGCCATCAGTGAGTCGACTAGCGGGTACAATGAGCAGTTCTTC.

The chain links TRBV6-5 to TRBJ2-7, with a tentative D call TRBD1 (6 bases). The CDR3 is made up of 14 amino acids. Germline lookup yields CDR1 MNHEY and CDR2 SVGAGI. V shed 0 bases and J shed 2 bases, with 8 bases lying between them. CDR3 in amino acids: CASSYSGAPYEQYF. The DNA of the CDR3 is TGTGCCAGCAGTTACTCGGGGGCCCCCTACGAGCAGTACTTC.

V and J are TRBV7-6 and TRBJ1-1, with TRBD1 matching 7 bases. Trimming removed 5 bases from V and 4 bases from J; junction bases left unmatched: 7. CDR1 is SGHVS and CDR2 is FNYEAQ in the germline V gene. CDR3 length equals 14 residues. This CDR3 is CASSLGTASTEAFF. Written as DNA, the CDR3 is TGTGCCAGCAGCCTCGGGACAGCCTCCACTGAAGCTTTCTTT.

The CDR3 DNA reads as TGTGCCAGCAGTTCTGGACAGGGAAGCTATGGCTACACCTTC. Its protein is CASSSGQGSYGYTF. The chain carries TRBV6-5 and TRBJ1-2; TRBD1 aligns across 8 bases. CDR3 length: 14 residues. Trimming removed 4 bases from V and 4 bases from J; junction bases left unmatched: 5. Germline CDR1 is MNHEY and CDR2 is SVGAGI.

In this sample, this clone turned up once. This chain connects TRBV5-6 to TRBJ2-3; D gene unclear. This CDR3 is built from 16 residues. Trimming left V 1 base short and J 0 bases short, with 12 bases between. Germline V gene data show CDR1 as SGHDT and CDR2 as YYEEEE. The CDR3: CASSLLGVGSTDTQYF. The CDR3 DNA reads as TGTGCCAGCAGCTTGCTGGGCGTGGGGAGCACAGATACGCAGTATTTT. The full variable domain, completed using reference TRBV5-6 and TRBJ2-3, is DAGVTQSPTHLIKTRGQQVTLRCSPKSGHDTVSWYQQALGQGPQFIFQYYEEEERQRGNFPDRFSGHQFPNYSSELNVNALLLGDSALYLCASSLLGVGSTDTQYFGPGTRLTVL.

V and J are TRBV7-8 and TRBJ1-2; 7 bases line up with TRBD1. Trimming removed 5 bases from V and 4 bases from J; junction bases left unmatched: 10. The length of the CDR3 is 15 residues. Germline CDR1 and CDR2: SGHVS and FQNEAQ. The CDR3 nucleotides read TGTGCCAGCAGCCCCCTGGACAGGAGGCTCTATGGCTACACCTTC. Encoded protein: CASSPLDRRLYGYTF.

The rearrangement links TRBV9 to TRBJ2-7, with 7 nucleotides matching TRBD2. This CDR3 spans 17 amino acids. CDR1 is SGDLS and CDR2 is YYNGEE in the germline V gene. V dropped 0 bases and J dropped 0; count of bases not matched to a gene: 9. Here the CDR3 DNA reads TGTGCCAGCAGCGTAGCCCCTAGCGGATTCTCCTCCTACGAGCAGTACTTC. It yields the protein CASSVAPSGFSSYEQYF.

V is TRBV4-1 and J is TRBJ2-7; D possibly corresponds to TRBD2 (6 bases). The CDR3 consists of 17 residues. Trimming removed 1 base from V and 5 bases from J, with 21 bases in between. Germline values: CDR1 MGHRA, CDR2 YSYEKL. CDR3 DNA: TGCGCCAGCAGCCAAGGGTTTGGAGGGATGGCAGGGAACGAGCAGTACTTC. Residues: CASSQGFGGMAGNEQYF.

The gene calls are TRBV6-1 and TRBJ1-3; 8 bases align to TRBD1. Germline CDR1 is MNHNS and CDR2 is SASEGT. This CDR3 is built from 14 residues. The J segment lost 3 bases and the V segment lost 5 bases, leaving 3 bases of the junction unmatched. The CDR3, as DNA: TGTGCCAGCAGTAGACAGGGGATTGGAAACACCATATATTTT. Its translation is CASSRQGIGNTIYF.